Listed below are T cell receptor beta chains from one sample, sequenced in a study of graft-versus-host responses after intestinal transplantation. These receptors have no known antigen. Method: immunoSEQ multiplex PCR; TCRdb's copy keeps in-frame clones and lacks some. Altogether 100,000 or so clones are present, 80% to 95% being singletons, with the ten largest covering more than 0.15%. Sequencing was performed on unstimulated CD4+ T cells sorted from spleen or lymph node cells, taken before intestinal transplant. The receptor set was obtained from a human donor who received an intestinal transplant. The CDR3 runs from the conserved cysteine through the conserved F or W. D genes are given only for firm matches. Size values are once, few and many counts, or a class for expanded clones, and some rows have none.

clone size	D gene	V gene	J gene	CDR3 DNA	CDR3 protein
once	.	TRBV5-5	TRBJ2-3	TGTGCCAGCAGCTTTGGAGGGGCGGCAGATACGCAGTATTTT	CASSFGGAADTQYF
.	.	TRBV5-1	TRBJ1-4	TGCGCCAGCAGCTTCGGAGAAGGTGAAAAACTGTTTTTT	CASSFGEGEKLFF
.	TRBD1	TRBV10-3	TRBJ2-5	TGTGCCAGCTCGGACAGGCTGGGGGAGACCCAGTACTTC	CASSDRLGETQYF
.	.	TRBV30	TRBJ2-3	TGTGCCTGGAGTTTTCAGGGATATGTAGATACGCAGTATTTT	CAWSFQGYVDTQYF
.	.	TRBV11-2	TRBJ1-6	TGTGCCAGCAGGATTTACAGGGACTCACCCCTCCACTTT	CASRIYRDSPLHF
.	TRBD2	TRBV4-2	TRBJ2-3	TGTGCCAGCAGCCAAGATGGGGTAGCGGGGGGGACAGATACGCAGTATTTT	CASSQDGVAGGTDTQYF
.	TRBD1	TRBV19	TRBJ1-6	TGTGCCAGTAGTAATTTGGGACAGTATAATTCACCCCTCCACTTT	CASSNLGQYNSPLHF
.	TRBD1	TRBV6-5	TRBJ1-1	TGTGCCAGCAGTTACTGGGACAGGGGCACTGAAGCTTTCTTT	CASSYWDRGTEAFF
.	TRBD2	TRBV15	TRBJ2-1	TGTGCCACCAGGAATAGCGGGTCTTACAATGAGCAGTTCTTC	CATRNSGSYNEQFF
.	.	TRBV27	TRBJ1-4	TGTGCCAGCAGTTTACAGGTTTATGATGAAAAACTGTTTTTT	CASSLQVYDEKLFF
few	.	TRBV7-2	TRBJ1-1	TGTGCCAGCAGCTTAACAGATCTGAACACTGAAGCTTTCTTT	CASSLTDLNTEAFF
.	TRBD2	TRBV5-1	TRBJ2-1	TGCGCCAGCAGCTTGCTCTCAGGCGGACTAGCGGGAGTTGGTGAGCAGTTCTTC	CASSLLSGGLAGVGEQFF